This record concerns one TCR beta chain sequence. Its specificity is unknown. The CDR3 covers 15 residues. CDR1 and CDR2 (germline): SGDLS, YYNGEE. The J segment lost 1 base and the V segment lost 4 bases, leaving 3 bases of the junction unmatched. This record comes from a study of cytomegalovirus exposure and HLA in healthy donors. Study overall: Among the roughly 400 genotyped donors, approximately 82% were placed in the Caucasian-associated ancestry cluster.

Primers included in the PCR were 60 Vbeta and 13 Jbeta primers. Data came from immunoSEQ multiplex PCR; TCRdb stores just in-frame clones and leaves some out. Of 150,000 to 250,000 clones listed, more than 65% are singletons. Notes on the study in general: Segments of the TCR beta V type were, in most cases, productive about 87% or about 30% of the time in an earlier analysis. In a later analysis, at a false discovery rate of 0.05, about 15,000 TCR beta sequences were associated with HLA alleles. Cytomegalovirus association was assigned to about 180 TCR beta chains.

The sequenced sample consisted of PBMCs. This chain connects TRBV9 to TRBJ2-3; 10 bases line up with TRBD2. This clonotype originated in a girl aged 5-17 years in good health and CMV-seropositive. The CDR3 is CASSPGLAGTDTQYF. CDR3 in DNA: TGTGCCAGCAGCCCAGGACTAGCGGGCACAGATACGCAGTATTTT.